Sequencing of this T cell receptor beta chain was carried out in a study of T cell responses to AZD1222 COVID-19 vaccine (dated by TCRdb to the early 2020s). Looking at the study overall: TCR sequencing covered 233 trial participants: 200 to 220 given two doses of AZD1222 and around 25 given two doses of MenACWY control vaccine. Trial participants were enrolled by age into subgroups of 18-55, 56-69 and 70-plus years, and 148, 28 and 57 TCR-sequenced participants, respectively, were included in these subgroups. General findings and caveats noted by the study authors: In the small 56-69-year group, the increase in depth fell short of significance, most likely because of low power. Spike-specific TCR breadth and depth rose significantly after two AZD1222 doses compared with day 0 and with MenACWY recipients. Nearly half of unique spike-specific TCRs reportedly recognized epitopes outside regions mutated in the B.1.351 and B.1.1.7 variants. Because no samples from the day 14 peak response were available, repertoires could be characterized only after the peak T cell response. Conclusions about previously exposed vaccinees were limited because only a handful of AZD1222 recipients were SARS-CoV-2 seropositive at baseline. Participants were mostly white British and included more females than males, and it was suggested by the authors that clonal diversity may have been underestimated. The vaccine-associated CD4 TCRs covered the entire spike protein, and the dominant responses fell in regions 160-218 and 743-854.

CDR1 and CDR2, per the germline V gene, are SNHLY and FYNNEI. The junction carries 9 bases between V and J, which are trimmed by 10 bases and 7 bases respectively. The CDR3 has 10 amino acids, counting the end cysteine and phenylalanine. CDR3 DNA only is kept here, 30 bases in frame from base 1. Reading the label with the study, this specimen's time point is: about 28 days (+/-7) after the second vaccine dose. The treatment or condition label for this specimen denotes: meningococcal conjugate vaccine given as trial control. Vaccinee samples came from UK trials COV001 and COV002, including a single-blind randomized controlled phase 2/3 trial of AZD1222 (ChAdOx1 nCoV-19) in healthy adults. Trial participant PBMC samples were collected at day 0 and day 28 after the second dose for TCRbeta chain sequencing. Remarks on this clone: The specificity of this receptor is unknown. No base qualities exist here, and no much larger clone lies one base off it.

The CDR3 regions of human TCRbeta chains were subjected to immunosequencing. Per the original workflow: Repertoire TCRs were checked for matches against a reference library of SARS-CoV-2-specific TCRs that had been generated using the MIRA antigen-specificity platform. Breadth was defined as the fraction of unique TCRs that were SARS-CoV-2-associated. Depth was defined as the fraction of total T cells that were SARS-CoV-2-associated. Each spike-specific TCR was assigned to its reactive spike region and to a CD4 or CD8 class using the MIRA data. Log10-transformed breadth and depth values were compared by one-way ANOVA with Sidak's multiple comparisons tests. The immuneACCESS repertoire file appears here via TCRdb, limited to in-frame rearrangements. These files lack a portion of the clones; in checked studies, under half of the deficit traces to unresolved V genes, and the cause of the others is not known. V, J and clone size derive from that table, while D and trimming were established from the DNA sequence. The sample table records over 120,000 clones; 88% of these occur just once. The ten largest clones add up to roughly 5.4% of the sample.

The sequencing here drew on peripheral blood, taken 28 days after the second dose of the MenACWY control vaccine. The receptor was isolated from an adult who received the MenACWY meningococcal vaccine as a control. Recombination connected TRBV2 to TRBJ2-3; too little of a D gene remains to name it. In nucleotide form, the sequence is TGTGCCACCCTGAGAAATACGCAGTATTTT. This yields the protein CATLRNTQYF.